This TCR beta chain derives from a study of blood T cell repertoires in COVID-19. The junction had 8 bases not matched to a gene; V was cut back by 5 bases and J by 4 bases. The CDR3 is made up of 16 amino acids. The germline gives CDR1 MDHEN, CDR2 SYDVKM. Measured with immunoSEQ multiplex PCR; TCRdb has only the in-frame clones, and not every one. The repertoire includes approximately 230,000 clones, roughly 80% of them detected once, and roughly 10% sits in the top ten. The sequence came from a man aged 80 or over with acute or convalescent COVID-19. This chain connects TRBV28 to TRBJ1-5; 10 bases line up with TRBD1. What was sequenced was peripheral blood. The DNA of the CDR3 is TGTGCCAGCAGTCGAGGGGACAGGGGCTCAAATCAGCCCCAGCATTTT. Protein sequence: CASSRGDRGSNQPQHF.